The clone carrying this T cell receptor beta chain showed up just once. CDR3 length: 12 residues. Between the trimmed V and J ends, which lost 1 base and 4 bases, there was a span of 7 bases. Germline-derived CDR1 and CDR2 are GTSNPN and SVGIG (reference sequence). Profiling relied on immunoSEQ multiplex PCR, and the TCRdb table lists in-frame clones only, not all of them. The table includes about 12,000 clones, about 95% detected once. The source of the sample is a study of technical replicates of blood from several donors. The chain links TRBV30 to TRBJ1-2, with D uncertain. Source material: PBMCs. The sequence was collected from a human donor in good health. The CDR3, as DNA: TGTGCCTGGAGTGATAATCCCTATGGCTACACCTTC. Its protein is CAWSDNPYGYTF. Filled out from reference TRBV30 and TRBJ1-2, the complete variable domain reads SQTIHQWPATLVQPVGSPLSLECTVEGTSNPNLYWYRQAAGRGLQLLFYSVGIGQISSEVPQNLSASRPQDRQFILSSKKLLLSDSGFYLCAWSDNPYGYTFGSGTRLTVV.